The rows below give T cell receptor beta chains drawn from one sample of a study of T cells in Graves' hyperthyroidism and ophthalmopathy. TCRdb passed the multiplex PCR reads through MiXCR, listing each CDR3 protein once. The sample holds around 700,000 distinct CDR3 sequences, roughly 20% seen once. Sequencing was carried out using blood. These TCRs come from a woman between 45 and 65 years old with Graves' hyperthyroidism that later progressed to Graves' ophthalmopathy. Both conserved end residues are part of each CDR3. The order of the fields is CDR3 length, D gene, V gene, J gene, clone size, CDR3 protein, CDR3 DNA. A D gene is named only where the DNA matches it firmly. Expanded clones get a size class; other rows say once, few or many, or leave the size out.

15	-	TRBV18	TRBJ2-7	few	CASSPVTGSSYEQYF	TGTGCCAGCTCACCCGTGACTGGCAGCTCCTACGAGCAGTACTTC
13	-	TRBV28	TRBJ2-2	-	CASSKSNTGELFF	TGTGCCAGCAGCAAAAGTAACACCGGGGAGCTGTTTTTT
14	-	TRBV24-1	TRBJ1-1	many	CATSDSGRRWEAFF	TGTGCCACCAGTGATTCTGGCCGGAGGTGGGAAGCTTTCTTT
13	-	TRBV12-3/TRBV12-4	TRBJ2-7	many	CASSPGELYEQYF	TGTGCCAGCAGTCCCGGGGAACTCTACGAGCAGTACTTC
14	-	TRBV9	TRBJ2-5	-	CASSVQASQETQYF	TGTGCCAGCAGCGTACAGGCGTCCCAAGAGACCCAGTACTTC
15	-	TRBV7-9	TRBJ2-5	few	CASSFWDFLQETQYF	TGTGCCAGCAGCTTCTGGGACTTCCTACAAGAGACCCAGTACTTC
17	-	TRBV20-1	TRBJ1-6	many	CSALGEASSSYNSPLHF	TGCAGTGCCTTAGGGGAAGCCTCAAGCTCCTATAATTCACCCCTCCACTTT
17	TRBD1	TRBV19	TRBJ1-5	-	CASSPGQGGMGNQPQHF	TGTGCCAGTAGTCCGGGACAGGGAGGGATGGGCAATCAGCCCCAGCATTTT
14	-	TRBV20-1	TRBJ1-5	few	CSARDKGSNQPQHF	TGCAGTGCTAGAGATAAGGGTAGCAATCAGCCCCAGCATTTT
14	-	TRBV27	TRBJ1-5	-	CASSFGIGKGPQHF	TGTGCCAGCAGTTTTGGTATAGGCAAGGGGCCCCAGCATTTT
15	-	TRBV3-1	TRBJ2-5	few	CASSDLGTVHGGEYF	TGTGCCAGCAGCGACCTCGGGACCGTCCACGGAGGGGAGTACTTC
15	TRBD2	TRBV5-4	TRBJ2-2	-	CASRDSGEHTGELFF	TGTGCCAGCAGGGATAGCGGGGAGCACACCGGGGAGCTGTTTTTT
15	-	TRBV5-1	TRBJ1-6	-	CASSLLGEINSPLHF	TGCGCCAGCAGCTTGTTGGGAGAAATCAATTCACCCCTCCACTTT
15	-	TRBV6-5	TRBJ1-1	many	CASSYSSGAGTEAFF	TGTGCCAGCAGTTACTCATCGGGGGCGGGCACTGAAGCTTTCTTT
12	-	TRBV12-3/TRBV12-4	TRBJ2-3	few	CASASNGDTQYF	TGTGCCAGCGCATCAAACGGGGATACGCAGTATTTT
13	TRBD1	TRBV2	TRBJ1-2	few	CASGQGNNYGYTF	TGTGCCAGCGGACAGGGGAATAACTATGGCTACACCTTC
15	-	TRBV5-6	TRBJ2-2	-	CASSYLDRNTGELFF	TGTGCCAGCAGCTACCTCGACAGGAACACCGGGGAGCTGTTTTTT
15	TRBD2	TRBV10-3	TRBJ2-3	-	CAISERAGGTDTQYF	TGTGCCATCAGTGAGAGAGCGGGGGGGACAGATACGCAGTATTTT
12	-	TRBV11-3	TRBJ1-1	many	CASSRGNTEAFF	TGTGCCAGCAGCCGGGGGAACACTGAAGCTTTCTTT
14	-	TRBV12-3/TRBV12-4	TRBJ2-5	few	CASRDTVFQETQYF	TGTGCCAGCAGAGATACGGTGTTCCAAGAGACCCAGTACTTC
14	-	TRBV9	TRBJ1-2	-	CASSVLTANYGYTF	TGTGCCAGCAGCGTATTGACAGCTAACTATGGCTACACCTTC
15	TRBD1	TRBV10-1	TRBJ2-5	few	CASSESSTGEETQYF	TGCGCCAGCAGTGAGTCATCGACAGGGGAAGAGACCCAGTACTTC
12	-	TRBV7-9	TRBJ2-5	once	CASSLPGHPPYF	TGTGCCAGCAGCTTGCCGGGACACCCTCCGTACTTC
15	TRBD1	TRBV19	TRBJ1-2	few	CASSGTDREGYGYTF	TGTGCCAGTAGTGGAACGGACAGGGAAGGCTATGGCTACACCTTC
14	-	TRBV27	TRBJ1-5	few	CASSFGPINQPQHF	TGTGCCAGCAGTTTCGGACCGATCAATCAGCCCCAGCATTTT
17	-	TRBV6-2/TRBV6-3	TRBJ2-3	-	CASSGPRAVLSTDTQYF	TGTGCCAGCAGTGGGCCCCGAGCGGTTCTTAGCACAGATACGCAGTATTTT
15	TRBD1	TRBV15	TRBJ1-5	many	CATSRDGAGGKPQHF	TGTGCCACCAGCAGAGATGGTGCAGGGGGGAAGCCCCAGCATTTT
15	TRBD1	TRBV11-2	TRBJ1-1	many	CASSLWGQGVTEAFF	TGTGCCAGCAGCTTATGGGGACAGGGTGTCACTGAAGCTTTCTTT
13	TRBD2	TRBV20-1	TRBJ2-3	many	CSEASGDTDTQYF	TGCAGTGAGGCTAGCGGGGACACAGATACGCAGTATTTT
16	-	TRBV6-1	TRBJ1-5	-	CASSRSLEGWNQPQHF	TGTGCCAGCAGTCGAAGTCTGGAAGGGTGGAATCAGCCCCAGCATTTT
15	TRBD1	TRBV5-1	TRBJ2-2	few	CASSLGDSRPGELFF	TGCGCCAGCAGCTTGGGGGACAGCCGTCCCGGGGAGCTGTTTTTT
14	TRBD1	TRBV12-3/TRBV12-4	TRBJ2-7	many	CASSSAPGGYEQYF	TGTGCCAGCAGTTCGGCACCAGGGGGCTACGAGCAGTACTTC
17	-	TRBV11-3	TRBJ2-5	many	CASSLGVSGELQETQYF	TGTGCCAGCAGCTTAGGGGTTAGCGGAGAACTCCAAGAGACCCAGTACTTC
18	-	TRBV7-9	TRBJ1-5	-	CASSLVKGGGFGNQPQHF	TGTGCCAGCAGCTTAGTAAAGGGGGGAGGATTCGGCAATCAGCCCCAGCATTTT
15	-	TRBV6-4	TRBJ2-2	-	CASSADTPNTGELFF	TGTGCCAGCAGCGCGGACACGCCGAACACCGGGGAGCTGTTTTTT
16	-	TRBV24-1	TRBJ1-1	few	CATSDLRTEPNTEAFF	TGTGCCACCAGTGATTTACGGACAGAACCTAACACTGAAGCTTTCTTT
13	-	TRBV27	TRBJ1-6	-	CASSPGLGPPLHF	TGTGCCAGCAGTCCCGGGTTGGGTCCACCCCTCCACTTT